The 26 T cell receptor beta chains listed next were all sequenced from one sample in a study of shared clonotypes between healthy human individuals. The method was immunoSEQ multiplex PCR; TCRdb's version includes in-frame clones alone and lacks a portion of them. The table has roughly 720,000 clones, roughly 91% seen once. Sequences were obtained from memory CD8+ T cells from PBMCs. Sample subset: CD45RO+ cells pooled with CCR7-negative TemRA cells. The receptors were sampled from a young man in good health. Some clones in this sample may be carry-over from other donors' samples.

Regarding this clone: Other DNA sequences in the sample encode the same CDR3. CDR3 nucleotides: TGCGCCAGCAGCTTGGGGCCGACCGGGGAGCTGTTTTTT. Translated: CASSLGPTGELFF. This chain connects TRBV5-1 to TRBJ2-2; D is unclear. CDR1 SGHRS and CDR2 YFSETQ come from the germline V gene. Trimming pared 0 bases from V and 5 bases from J, leaving 5 bases between. The length of the CDR3 is 13 residues.

The chain recombines TRBV10-3 with TRBJ2-1; 10 bases align to TRBD2. This CDR3 region has 13 residues. V lost 7 bases and J lost 8; bases outside the gene matches: 5. Germline V gene lookup returns CDR1 ENHRY and CDR2 SYGVKD. The CDR3 reads CAITTSGTHEQFF. The CDR3 DNA reads as TGTGCCATCACTACTAGCGGGACCCATGAGCAGTTCTTC.

This clone appeared once. The V and J genes are TRBV7-9 and TRBJ2-5, with 12 bases fitting TRBD2. The J call is doubtful: the DNA matches TRBJ2-7 better. This CDR3 is built from 15 residues. From germline, CDR1 is SEHNR and CDR2 FQNEAQ (reference sequence). This chain's CDR3 is CASSPGLAGGGEQYF. The CDR3 DNA sequence: TGTGCCAGCAGCCCCGGGCTAGCGGGAGGGGGCGAGCAGTACTTC.

The chain recombines TRBV6-1 with TRBJ2-3, with D uncertain. Germline assignment: CDR1 MNHNS and CDR2 SASEGT. The CDR3 runs 13 residues. Trimming stripped 6 bases from V and 4 bases from J, with 11 bases between. In DNA, the CDR3 is TGTGCCAGCAGCCCGGGTTGGGCAGATACGCAGTATTTT. Translation: CASSPGWADTQYF.

The chain links TRBV7-8 to TRBJ2-1; TRBD2 is a possible D gene (5 bases). The V gene's germline CDR1 is SGHVS and CDR2 FQNEAQ. The length of the CDR3 is 14 residues. Trimming removed 7 bases at V and 0 bases at J, with 10 bases between. This chain's CDR3 is CASKFGVSYNEQFF. CDR3 nucleotide sequence: TGTGCCAGCAAGTTCGGGGTCTCCTACAATGAGCAGTTCTTC.

CDR3 region: CASSLVFSGSDEQFF. The CDR3 bases are TGTGCCAGCAGCTTAGTGTTTAGCGGGAGCGATGAGCAGTTCTTC. The rearrangement links TRBV7-9 to TRBJ2-1; 9 bases align to TRBD2. Unmatched junction bases numbered 6, after V lost 1 base and J lost 8 bases. The germline gives CDR1 SEHNR, CDR2 FQNEAQ (reference sequence). The CDR3 runs 15 residues.

J is TRBJ2-1 and V is TRBV29-1; TRBD1 aligns across 7 bases. The CDR3 runs to 13 residues. V was pared by 7 bases and J by 2 bases, with 5 bases of the junction left unmatched. The germline V gene has CDR1 SQVTM and CDR2 ANQGSEA. The CDR3 is CSGGQATYNEQFF. CDR3 bases: TGCAGCGGAGGACAGGCTACCTACAATGAGCAGTTCTTC.

The V and J genes are TRBV6-5 and TRBJ2-5; D may be TRBD1 or TRBD2 (6 bases each). Germline assignment: CDR1 MNHEY and CDR2 SVGAGI. V was clipped by 6 bases and J by 1 base, with 12 bases between them. The CDR3 runs to 14 residues. The chain's CDR3 is CASSHEGGQETQYF. Here the CDR3 DNA reads TGTGCCAGCAGCCACGAGGGGGGCCAAGAGACCCAGTACTTC.

V usage is TRBV25-1 and J usage is TRBJ2-5, with D possibly called TRBD1 or TRBD2 (5 bases each). V dropped 8 bases and J dropped 1 base, with 17 bases sitting between them. The CDR3 is 15 amino acids. Germline V gene data show CDR1 as MGHDK and CDR2 as SYGVNS. CDR3 DNA: TGTGCCAGCCAACCAGGGACGGCGGGCCAAGAGACCCAGTACTTC. This encodes CASQPGTAGQETQYF.

The rearrangement uses TRBV2 and TRBJ2-5; 9 bases fit TRBD1. This CDR3 region has 16 residues. CDR1 is SNHLY, CDR2 FYNNEI, per germline. V lost 6 bases, J lost 0 bases, and 8 bases stayed unmatched. CDR3 loop: CASRKPGQGYQETQYF. The CDR3 DNA reads as TGTGCCAGCAGGAAACCGGGACAGGGATACCAAGAGACCCAGTACTTC.

This clone was detected only once. This rearrangement joins TRBV10-2 to TRBJ2-1, with D possibly being TRBD2 (5 bases). The CDR3 spans 11 residues. Germline V gives CDR1 WSHSY, CDR2 SAAADI. Trimming removed 3 bases from V and 9 bases from J, with 6 bases in between. The CDR3 sequence: CASSDGGEQFF. The CDR3 DNA sequence: TGCGCCAGCAGTGACGGAGGTGAGCAGTTCTTC.

J is TRBJ2-3 and V is TRBV27, with D maybe TRBD1 (5 bases). Germline V gives CDR1 MNHEY, CDR2 SMNVEV (reference sequence). The CDR3 covers 10 residues. V was shortened by 7 bases and J by 6 bases, with 5 bases between the two germline ends. CDR3 in amino acids: CASKGDTQYF. The CDR3 coding sequence is TGTGCCAGCAAGGGGGATACGCAGTATTTT.

V is TRBV27 and J is TRBJ1-6; D may be TRBD1 (6 bases). The V gene lost 8 bases and the J gene lost 14 bases, with 16 bases spanning the gap. CDR1 and CDR2 from the germline V gene are MNHEY and SMNVEV (reference sequence). This CDR3 is built from 12 residues. The CDR3: CASQGGTGALHF. CDR3 coding DNA: TGTGCCAGCCAAGGGGGGACGGGGGCCCTCCACTTT.

J is TRBJ2-4 and V is TRBV11-2, with D perhaps TRBD2 (6 bases). This CDR3 contains 15 residues. From germline, CDR1 is SGHAT and CDR2 FQNNGV. The V gene lost 5 bases and the J gene lost 0 bases, with 11 bases spanning the gap. The CDR3 DNA sequence: TGTGCCAGCAGCCCCACGGGACTAGCCAAAAACATTCAGTACTTC. It codes for CASSPTGLAKNIQYF.

This chain links TRBV6-5 with TRBJ1-1, with a possible D match to TRBD1 (6 bases). The CDR3 runs 14 residues. Germline V gives CDR1 MNHEY, CDR2 SVGAGI. The V gene lost 7 bases and the J gene lost 3 bases, with 15 bases spanning the gap. DNA for the CDR3: TGTGCCAGCACCCTTAGGGGGGCCGACACTGAAGCTTTCTTT. Its protein product is CASTLRGADTEAFF.

This chain uses TRBV7-9 with TRBJ2-1; D is uncertain. V was pared by 3 bases and J by 10 bases, with 16 bases between. Germline lookup yields CDR1 SEHNR and CDR2 FQNEAQ (reference sequence). This CDR3 contains 14 residues. CDR3 amino acids: CASSLSSGLGEQFF. CDR3 in DNA: TGTGCCAGCAGCTTGTCTTCGGGTCTGGGGGAGCAGTTCTTC.

The V and J genes are TRBV6-6 and TRBJ1-2; weak D call: TRBD1 (6 bases). The CDR3 contains 16 residues. Trimming removed 0 bases from V and 6 bases from J, with 17 bases in between. Germline V gives CDR1 MNHNY, CDR2 SVGAGI (reference sequence). CDR3 in DNA: TGTGCCAGCAGTTACTCGAAAGTCGCAGGGGCGGATGGCTACACCTTC. Encoded protein: CASSYSKVAGADGYTF.

This clone was recorded a few times. V usage is TRBV9 and J usage is TRBJ1-1; D is ambiguous. V was clipped by 4 bases and J by 4 bases, with 11 bases between them. The CDR3 runs 13 residues. CDR1 is SGDLS, CDR2 YYNGEE, per germline. The CDR3 region is CASSRRVGTEAFF. CDR3 DNA: TGTGCCAGCAGCAGGCGAGTTGGCACTGAAGCTTTCTTT.

The V call is TRBV13, the J call TRBJ2-3, with a tentative D call TRBD2 (6 bases). The V gene lost 5 bases and the J gene lost 6 bases, with 21 bases spanning the gap. The CDR3 sequence is 16 residues long. The germline V gene has CDR1 PRHDT and CDR2 FYEKMQ (reference sequence). CDR3 residues: CASSPWEDVQPDTQYF. The CDR3 DNA sequence: TGTGCCAGCAGCCCGTGGGAGGACGTACAGCCCGATACGCAGTATTTT. The full variable domain, rest sourced from reference TRBV13 and TRBJ2-3, is AAGVIQSPRHLIKEKRETATLKCYPIPRHDTVYWYQQGPGQDPQFLISFYEKMQSDKGSIPDRFSAQQFSDYHSELNMSSLELGDSALYFCASSPWEDVQPDTQYFGPGTRLTVL.

This sequence joins TRBV7-8 and TRBJ2-5; maybe TRBD2 (7 bases). From germline, CDR1 is SGHVS and CDR2 FQNEAQ. This CDR3 spans 16 amino acids. Between the trimmed V and J ends, which lost 2 bases and 4 bases, there was a span of 17 bases. The CDR3 here is CASSLSGEGERETQYF. CDR3 nucleotide sequence: TGTGCCAGCAGCTTATCGGGGGAGGGGGAGCGAGAGACCCAGTACTTC.

V and J are TRBV19 and TRBJ1-4; no clear D gene. Germline loops: CDR1 LNHDA, CDR2 SQIVND (reference sequence). The CDR3 is made up of 15 amino acids. Trimming stripped 3 bases from V and 2 bases from J, with 10 bases between. CDR3 DNA sequence: TGTGCCAGTAGTATTCCTACATATACTAATGAAAAACTGTTTTTT. Its protein product is CASSIPTYTNEKLFF.

The chain recombines TRBV7-9 with TRBJ1-4; D unresolved. This CDR3 is 16 amino acids long. The V and J ends lost 0 bases and 4 bases respectively, with 12 bases between them. The germline V gene has CDR1 SEHNR and CDR2 FQNEAQ (reference sequence). CDR3 loop: CASSLAGQTHNEKLFF. Here the CDR3 DNA reads TGTGCCAGCAGCTTAGCGGGTCAGACTCATAATGAAAAACTGTTTTTT.

This sequence joins TRBV7-9 and TRBJ1-2; D may be TRBD1 (6 bases). V lost 1 base, J lost 0 bases, and 9 bases lay in between. The CDR3 sequence is 15 residues long. Germline V CDR1 and CDR2: SEHNR, FQNEAQ (reference sequence). The CDR3 region has the DNA TGTGCCAGCAGCTTAGGAACAGGGACTAACTATGGCTACACCTTC. This codes for CASSLGTGTNYGYTF.

V gene TRBV5-6 combines with J gene TRBJ2-7; TRBD1 might be the D (5 bases). CDR1 and CDR2 from the germline V gene are SGHDT and YYEEEE. This CDR3 is 14 amino acids long. Between the trimmed V and J ends, which lost 0 bases and 4 bases, there was a span of 11 bases. CDR3 coding DNA: TGTGCCAGCAGCTTGGGGCTCAGGGTGTACGAGCAGTACTTC. It yields the protein CASSLGLRVYEQYF.

The V call is TRBV14, the J call TRBJ1-1; D is undetermined. The V gene's germline CDR1 is SGHDN and CDR2 FVKESK. The CDR3 runs 11 residues. Trimming pared 1 base from V and 7 bases from J, leaving 4 bases between. CDR3 DNA sequence: TGTGCCAGCAGCCAAGGCCATGAAGCTTTCTTT. Protein product: CASSQGHEAFF.

The rearrangement uses TRBV7-2 and TRBJ2-5; no reliable D call. The length of the CDR3 is 13 residues. Germline loops: CDR1 SGHTA, CDR2 FQGNSA. With 2 bases removed from V and 5 bases from J, the gap between germline ends came to 9 bases. CDR3 sequence: CASSLSLGETQYF. The DNA of the CDR3 is TGTGCCAGCAGCTTAAGTCTAGGGGAGACCCAGTACTTC.